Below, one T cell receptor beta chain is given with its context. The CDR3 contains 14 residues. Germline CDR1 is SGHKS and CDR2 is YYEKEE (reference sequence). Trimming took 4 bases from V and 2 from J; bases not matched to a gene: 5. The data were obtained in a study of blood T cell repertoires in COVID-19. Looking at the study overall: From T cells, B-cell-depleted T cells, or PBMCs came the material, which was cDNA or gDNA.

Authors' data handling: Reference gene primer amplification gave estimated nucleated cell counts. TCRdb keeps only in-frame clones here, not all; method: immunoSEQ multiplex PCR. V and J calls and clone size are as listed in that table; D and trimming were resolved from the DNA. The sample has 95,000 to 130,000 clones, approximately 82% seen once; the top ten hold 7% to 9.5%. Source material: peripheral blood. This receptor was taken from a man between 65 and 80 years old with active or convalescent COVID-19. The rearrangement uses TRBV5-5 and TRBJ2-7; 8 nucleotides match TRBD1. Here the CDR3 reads CASSVQGATYEQYF. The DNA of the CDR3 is TGTGCCAGCAGCGTGCAGGGGGCTACCTACGAGCAGTACTTC.